The next 20 T cell receptor beta chains were all read from a single sample in a study of T cells in Graves' hyperthyroidism and ophthalmopathy. TCR beta CDR3 regions were amplified from RNA transcripts. The HTBI primer set drove a first-round RT-PCR of the TCR CDR3. TCRdb analysed the multiplex PCR reads with MiXCR anew, one entry per CDR3 protein. The table shows a few hundred thousand distinct CDR3 sequences, with roughly 14% occurring only once. The sequenced sample consisted of blood. These receptor sequences come from a woman younger than 35 with Graves' hyperthyroidism.

This clonotype has at least ten counts. This chain links TRBV12-3 or TRBV12-4 with TRBJ2-6, with TRBD1 identical over 8 bases. Losses at the gene ends were 3 bases for V and 0 bases for J; bases not matched to a gene: 7. The CDR3 is 18 amino acids. In DNA, the CDR3 is TGTGCCAGCAGTTTCGGACAGGGATTTTCCTCTGGGGCCAACGTCCTGACTTTC. Its protein product is CASSFGQGFSSGANVLTF.

This clonotype was recorded a few times. The rearrangement joins TRBV5-1 to TRBJ1-1, with D maybe TRBD1 (6 bases). CDR1 SGHRS and CDR2 YFSETQ come from the germline V gene. The V end was cut by 1 base, the J end by 10 bases, with 20 bases between. CDR3 length: 15 residues. The CDR3 protein is CASSLFRGSNTGAFF. CDR3 coding DNA: TGCGCCAGCAGCTTGTTCAGGGGATCAAATACCGGAGCTTTCTTT.

This clonotype was seen once. This chain links TRBV5-4 with TRBJ2-1, with 9 bases aligning to TRBD2. The V gene end was trimmed by 5 bases and the J gene end by 4 bases; junction bases not matched to a gene: 13. The CDR3 loop spans 17 amino acids. Germline CDR1 SGHNT, CDR2 YYREEE (reference sequence). CDR3 protein: CASRRNTAGGQYNEQFF. CDR3 bases: TGTGCCAGCAGAAGGAATACAGCGGGAGGACAATACAATGAGCAGTTCTTC. Complete variable domain (other parts from reference TRBV5-4 and TRBJ2-1): ETGVTQSPTHLIKTRGQQVTLRCSSQSGHNTVSWYQQALGQGPQFIFQYYREEENGRGNFPPRFSGLQFPNYSSELNVNALELDDSALYLCASRRNTAGGQYNEQFFGPGTRLTVL.

The chain carries TRBV6-2 or TRBV6-3 and TRBJ2-3; either TRBD1 or TRBD2 may supply D (6 bases each). CDR1 and CDR2 (germline): MNHEY, SVGEGT. Trimming cost V 5 bases and J 5 bases, with 14 bases left between them. This CDR3 has 14 amino acids. CDR3 sequence reads: CASSDWGAQDTQYF. Written as DNA, the CDR3 is TGTGCCAGCAGTGATTGGGGGGCGCAAGATACGCAGTATTTT.

This clonotype was seen more than once but under ten times. The V gene is TRBV6-1, the J gene TRBJ2-3, with 10 nucleotides matching TRBD2. With V trimmed by 10 bases and J by 1 base, 5 bases remained unmatched. CDR1 MNHNS and CDR2 SASEGT come from the germline V gene. The CDR3 loop spans 14 amino acids. CDR3 sequence reads: CATRTSGRTDTQYF. DNA of the CDR3: TGTGCCACGCGGACTAGCGGACGCACAGATACGCAGTATTTT.

This clonotype has ten or more counts. The chain uses TRBV5-1 and TRBJ2-7, with 8 nucleotides matching TRBD1. The CDR3 covers 14 residues. V lost 6 bases to trimming and J lost 7 bases; unmatched junction nucleotides: 12. CDR1 and CDR2 (germline): SGHRS, YFSETQ. CDR3 sequence (DNA): TGCGCCAGCATTATAGAGGGGACAGGCAGAGAGCAGTACGTC. Protein sequence: CASIIEGTGREQYV.

This clonotype is a singleton in its sample. Its ends do not fully match the called genes, so a read error is possible. The chain employs TRBV5-1 and TRBJ1-4; maybe TRBD1 (5 bases). This CDR3 region has 15 residues. Germline V CDR1 and CDR2: SGHRS, YFSETQ. The CDR3: CASSSPTDLNEKLFF. The CDR3 coding sequence is TGTGCCAGCAGCTCTCCGACAGACCTTAATGAAAAACTGTTTTTT.

This clonotype was found many times. The V gene is TRBV7-9, the J gene TRBJ2-6, with D possibly being TRBD2 (5 bases). With 0 bases removed from V and 3 bases from J, the gap between germline ends came to 6 bases. CDR1 and CDR2 from the germline V gene are SEHNR and FQNEAQ (reference sequence). This CDR3 has 15 amino acids. The CDR3 reads CASSLAGVGANVLTF. CDR3 DNA: TGTGCCAGCAGCTTAGCCGGGGTTGGGGCCAACGTCCTGACTTTC. Variable domain in full (rest from reference TRBV7-9 and TRBJ2-6): DTGVSQNPRHKITKRGQNVTFRCDPISEHNRLYWYRQTLGQGPEFLTYFQNEAQLEKSRLLSDRFSAERPKGSFSTLEIQRTEQGDSAMYLCASSLAGVGANVLTFGAGSRLTVL.

Ten or more counts support this clonotype. The chain is built from TRBV2 and TRBJ1-2; no firm D call. This CDR3 contains 16 residues. Trimming shortened V by 3 bases and J by 7 bases, and 21 bases separated the two germline ends. Germline V lookup: CDR1 SNHLY, CDR2 FYNNEI. The CDR3 DNA is TGTGCCAGCAGTGAGCGGTCCGTCCCCAACCCCCTTGGCTACACCTTC. Residues: CASSERSVPNPLGYTF.

The chain carries TRBV6-1 and TRBJ1-2, with 9 bases identical to TRBD1. The germline V gene encodes CDR1 MNHNS and CDR2 SASEGT. The ends lost 4 bases at V and 0 bases at J; junction bases unmatched: 3. The CDR3 has 15 amino acids. CDR3 in amino acids: CASSARQGANYGYTF. In DNA, the CDR3 is TGTGCCAGCAGTGCAAGACAGGGGGCTAACTATGGCTACACCTTC.

The chain has TRBV7-9 and TRBJ2-5, with TRBD1 matching 9 bases. CDR3 length: 15 residues. The germline gives CDR1 SEHNR, CDR2 FQNEAQ (reference sequence). V trimming: 5 bases; J trimming: 4 bases; junction bases outside the gene matches: 8. Written as DNA, the CDR3 is TGTGCCAGCAGCGTGGGACAGGGTTTTTTAGAGACCCAGTACTTC. Its translation: CASSVGQGFLETQYF. Filled out from reference TRBV7-9 and TRBJ2-5, the complete variable domain reads DTGVSQNPRHKITKRGQNVTFRCDPISEHNRLYWYRQTLGQGPEFLTYFQNEAQLEKSRLLSDRFSAERPKGSFSTLEIQRTEQGDSAMYLCASSVGQGFLETQYFGPGTRLLVL.

This clonotype showed up just once. This may arise from a read error, as a much more abundant clone is one base away. J is TRBJ1-1 and V is TRBV20-1, with TRBD1 as a possible D gene (5 bases). This CDR3 is built from 13 residues. Germline CDR1 reads DFQATT; CDR2 reads SNEGSKA (reference sequence). Here the CDR3 reads CSGGGSMDTEAYF. The CDR3 DNA sequence: TGCAGTGGGGGTGGGTCCATGGACACTGAAGCTTACTTT.

This clonotype was seen at least ten times. V gene TRBV14 combines with J gene TRBJ2-4; D may correspond to TRBD1 or TRBD2 (5 bases each). Trimming left V 4 bases short and J 3 bases short, with 13 bases between. Germline-derived CDR1 and CDR2 are SGHDN and FVKESK. The CDR3 loop spans 15 amino acids. CDR3 amino acids: CASSPFHGGKNIQYF. The CDR3 DNA is TGTGCCAGCAGCCCGTTTCATGGGGGCAAAAACATTCAGTACTTC.

There are many counts of this clonotype. This chain links TRBV18 with TRBJ1-4; 7 bases map to TRBD1. This CDR3 contains 15 residues. CDR1 and CDR2 from the germline V gene are KGHSH and LQKENI. Losses at the gene ends were 6 bases for V and 5 bases for J; bases not matched to a gene: 9. CDR3 nucleotides: TGTGCCAGCTCGTCAACCGGGACAGAGAATGAAAAACTGTTTTTT. As protein: CASSSTGTENEKLFF.

This clonotype was detected ten times or more. CDR3 bases: TGTGCCAGCAGCTTACAGTATGAGCAGTTCTTC. Translated, it gives CASSLQYEQFF. The J gene is TRBJ2-1, the V gene TRBV11-2; no firm D call. This CDR3 contains 11 residues. The V end lost 2 bases, the J end lost 8 bases, and 4 bases lay between the germline ends. Per germline, CDR1 SGHAT and CDR2 FQNNGV.

This clonotype was seen a few times. The chain joins TRBV5-5 to TRBJ2-3; 9 bases are shared with TRBD2. The CDR3 runs 16 residues. Trimming at V came to 4 bases and at J to 0 bases, leaving 6 bases not matched to a gene. Germline V gene sequence: CDR1 SGHKS, CDR2 YYEKEE (reference sequence). CDR3 bases: TGTGCCAGCAGCCTCCTGGGGACTAGCAGCACAGATACGCAGTATTTT. This sequence encodes CASSLLGTSSTDTQYF.

This clonotype was seen ten or more times. V is TRBV7-2 and J is TRBJ1-1; D may be TRBD1 (5 bases). CDR3 length: 13 residues. The V end lost 1 base, the J end lost 10 bases, and 13 bases lay between the germline ends. From germline, CDR1 is SGHTA and CDR2 FQGNSA. CDR3 loop: CASSLDQGRRAFF. The CDR3 DNA reads TGTGCCAGCAGCTTAGACCAGGGCCGCAGAGCTTTCTTT.

This clonotype came up many times. V gene TRBV4-1 combines with J gene TRBJ2-3, with D perhaps TRBD1 (5 bases). V lost 4 bases, J lost 5 bases, and 13 bases lay in between. The CDR3 is 14 amino acids. CDR1 and CDR2 from the germline V gene are MGHRA and YSYEKL. The CDR3 here is CASSRSLQGDTQYF. Here the CDR3 DNA reads TGCGCCAGCAGCCGAAGCCTCCAGGGAGATACGCAGTATTTT.

This clonotype was observed many times. The chain joins TRBV6-1 to TRBJ1-5; TRBD1 matches 9 bases. Trimming cost V 7 bases and J 6 bases; bases outside gene matches: 7. Germline V gene lookup returns CDR1 MNHNS and CDR2 SASEGT. This CDR3 comprises 14 residues. CDR3 nucleotide sequence: TGTGCCAGCAAAGGGACAGGGATTATTCAGCCCCAGCATTTT. Its protein product is CASKGTGIIQPQHF.

The chain combines TRBV9 with TRBJ1-3; D ambiguous. CDR3 size: 14 residues. The germline V gene has CDR1 SGDLS and CDR2 YYNGEE. V gave up 1 base and J gave up 0 bases, with 5 bases separating them. CDR3 DNA sequence: TGTGCCAGCAGCGTACAGAGCTCTGGAAACACCATATATTTT. Amino acids: CASSVQSSGNTIYF.